This T cell receptor beta chain was found in a study of high-grade serous ovarian cancer treatment subgroups. General observations from the study: Only CDR3 was analyzed; CDR1 and CDR2 were not.

Comment on this clone: Its specificity is not known.

CDR3 length: 15 amino acids. Germline lookup yields CDR1 SGHTA and CDR2 FQGNSA. Trimming took 3 bases from V and 4 from J; bases not matched to a gene: 7. The tumor samples were collected prior to definitive surgery or chemotherapy. Repertoires were generated with immunoSEQ multiplex PCR, while TCRdb's copy carries only in-frame clones and drops some. The data show about 2,800 clones, 82% seen once. V usage is TRBV7-2 and J usage is TRBJ2-7, with 9 bases identical to TRBD1. The sequencing sample was made of tumor tissue. The sequence derives from a human donor with high-grade serous ovarian cancer. The CDR3 nucleotides are TGTGCCAGCAGCTTGAGTTTGGGACAGGGTTACGAGCAGTACTTC. It translates to CASSLSLGQGYEQYF.